A single sample gave rise to the 13 T cell receptor beta chains below, sequenced in a study of tumor-infiltrating lymphocytes in primary liver carcinoma. Unsorted bulk tissue of about 20-32 mg yielded co-extracted RNA and DNA. From around 530 ng of total RNA, TCR beta-specific cDNA was reverse-transcribed using a constant-region primer. Three nested multiplex PCR rounds of slightly modified ARM-PCR generated TCR beta libraries. Investigators reported that the first two PCR rounds, at 10 cycles each, used TRBV1-TRBV30 forward primers with a C-beta reverse primer. MiXCR, run by TCRdb on the multiplex PCR reads, gives a single entry per CDR3 protein. Of roughly 100,000 distinct CDR3 sequences detected, approximately 80% appear once; the ten largest clones hold under 25%. The source material was liver tumor tissue from sampling region 3. Subset defined: tumor region T3, left-lateral pole. The receptors here all came from a man aged 35 to 55 with primary liver carcinoma and hepatitis B virus infection.

As regards this clonotype: No conserved phenylalanine or tryptophan is present at the end of the CDR3, so a read error is the likely explanation. This chain links TRBV12-3 or TRBV12-4 with TRBJ2-3; 12 positions match TRBD1. Trimming at V came to 6 bases and at J to 7 bases, leaving 2 bases not matched to a gene. This CDR3 has 13 amino acids. CDR3 protein: CASRGTGGYTQYS. CDR3 nucleotides: TGTGCCAGCAGGGGGACAGGGGGCTATACGCAGTATTCC.

With regard to this clonotype: A junction boundary mismatches the germline segment, possibly from a read error. The rearrangement links TRBV4-3 to TRBJ2-1; no firm D call. The CDR3 has 16 amino acids. Germline V gene lookup returns CDR1 LGHNA and CDR2 YSLEER. CDR3 sequence (DNA): TGCGTCAGCAGCCAATACCCCCCTCCGGCGGACAATGAGCAGTTCTTC. Translated: CVSSQYPPPADNEQFF.

In regard to this clonotype: Sequence at one end of the junction differs from germline and may be a read error. This chain links TRBV29-1 with TRBJ2-1; 8 bases align to TRBD2. The CDR3 sequence is 14 residues long. Looked up from germline, CDR1 is SQVTM and CDR2 is ANQGSEA. In nucleotides, the CDR3 is TGCAGCTGGCAAGGACCAGCGGGAGTAGGTGAGCAATTCTTC. This translates into CSWQGPAGVGEQFF.

The chain links TRBV6-1 to TRBJ2-1; 8 bases align to TRBD2. The CDR3 is 15 residues long. CDR1 is MNHNS, CDR2 SASEGT, per germline. Trimming cost V 6 bases and J 8 bases; bases outside gene matches: 12. The CDR3 here is CASRAGLVELYEQFF. The CDR3 DNA is TGTGCCAGCAGAGCGGGACTAGTGGAGCTTTATGAGCAGTTCTTC.

The chain carries TRBV29-1 and TRBJ1-1; the D gene is possibly TRBD1 (5 bases). This CDR3 is built from 15 residues. The V gene's germline CDR1 is SQVTM and CDR2 ANQGSEA. CDR3 residues: CRVTPGWGMNTEAFF. The CDR3 coding sequence is TGCAGAGTCACCCCTGGGTGGGGGATGAACACTGAAGCTTTCTTT.

To note about this clonotype: One base away lies a much larger clone, so this may be a sequencing read error. The chain couples TRBV7-9 to TRBJ2-2, with D unclear. The length of the CDR3 is 15 residues. CDR1 is SEHNR, CDR2 FQNEAQ, per germline (reference sequence). CDR3 loop: CASSQSTTNTWELFF. CDR3 DNA: TGTGCCAGCAGCCAGTCAACAACGAACACCTGGGAGCTGTTTTTT.

This clonotype appeared once. One junction end does not reproduce the germline sequence, and a read error may be involved. The rearrangement joins TRBV29-1 to TRBJ1-1; no reliable D call. The length of the CDR3 is 12 residues. In germline, CDR1 is SQVTM, CDR2 ANQGSEA. DNA of the CDR3: TGCAGCGTTGTGGTGGGCTACACTGAAACTTTCTTT. Translated: CSVVVGYTETFF. Filled out from reference TRBV29-1 and TRBJ1-1, the complete variable domain reads SAVISQKPSRDICQRGTSLTIQCQVDSQVTMMFWYRQQPGQSLTLIATANQGSEATYESGFVIDKFPISRPNLTFSTLTVSNMSPEDSSIYLCSVVVGYTETFFGQGTRLTVV.

A remark on this clonotype: Being one base from a much bigger clone, this may be a read error. The chain uses TRBV5-1 and TRBJ2-6; TRBD1 matches at 8 bases. Germline V gene lookup returns CDR1 SGHRS and CDR2 YFSETQ. V was pared by 3 bases and J by 0 bases, with 5 bases of the junction left unmatched. CDR3 size: 17 residues. The CDR3 coding sequence is TGCGCCAGCAGCTGGACAGGGAGAGCCTCTGGGGCCAACGTCCTGACTTTC. The encoded protein is CASSWTGRASGANVLTF.

This chain links TRBV11-3 with TRBJ2-3, with 8 bases fitting TRBD2. With 5 bases clipped from V and 7 bases from J, the junction kept 14 bases outside the gene matches. Germline CDR1 reads SGHNT; CDR2 reads YENEEA. The CDR3 has 16 residues. CDR3 DNA sequence: TGTGCCAGCAGCGGCAACCCGGCGGGAGGCGTGTATACGCAGTATTTT. Encoded protein: CASSGNPAGGVYTQYF.

Note on this clonotype: An end of the junction does not agree with germline; a read error may underlie this. The V and J genes are TRBV11-2 and TRBJ2-7; possible D gene TRBD1, 5 bases. The CDR3 has 14 amino acids. Germline lookup yields CDR1 SGHAT and CDR2 FQNNGV. CDR3 residues: CASSSNRHSYEQYF. The CDR3 DNA reads as TGTGCCAGCAGCTCTAACAGGCACTCCTATGAGCAGTACTTT.

This clonotype was counted a few times. A junction end diverges from the germline sequence, so it may reflect a read error. The chain carries TRBV29-1 and TRBJ2-3, with 8 nucleotides matching TRBD1. The V gene's germline CDR1 is SQVTM and CDR2 ANQGSEA. There are 14 residues in the CDR3. The CDR3 coding sequence is TGCAGCGTTGATAGGACAGGGAGCTCAGATACGCATTATTTT. It translates to CSVDRTGSSDTHYF.

Points on this clonotype: Germline and junction disagree at one end, which may indicate a read error. The chain combines TRBV6-1 with TRBJ1-2; 8 bases agree with TRBD1. The CDR3 loop spans 12 amino acids. Per the germline V gene, CDR1 is MNHNS and CDR2 is SASEGT. CDR3 DNA sequence: TGTGCCAGAAGTGAAGGCAGGGGGCGGAACGCCTTC. Protein product: CARSEGRGRNAF.

This chain connects TRBV29-1 to TRBJ1-5; D unclear. This CDR3 has 11 residues. The germline V and J ends were trimmed by 2 bases and 3 bases, with 2 bases remaining between them. Germline lookup yields CDR1 SQVTM and CDR2 ANQGSEA. CDR3 in amino acids: CSVENNQPQHF. The CDR3 DNA reads TGCAGCGTTGAAAACAATCAGCCCCAGCATTTT.